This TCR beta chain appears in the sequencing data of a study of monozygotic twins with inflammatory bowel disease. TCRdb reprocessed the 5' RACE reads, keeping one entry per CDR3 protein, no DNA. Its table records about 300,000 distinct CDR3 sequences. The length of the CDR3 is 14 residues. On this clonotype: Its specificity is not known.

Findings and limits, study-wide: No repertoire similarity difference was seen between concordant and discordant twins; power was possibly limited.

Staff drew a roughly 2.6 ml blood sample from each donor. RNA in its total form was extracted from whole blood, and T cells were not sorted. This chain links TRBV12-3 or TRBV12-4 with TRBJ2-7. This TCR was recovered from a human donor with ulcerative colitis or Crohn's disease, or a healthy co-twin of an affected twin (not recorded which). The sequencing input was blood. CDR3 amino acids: CASRMTGGPYEQYF.